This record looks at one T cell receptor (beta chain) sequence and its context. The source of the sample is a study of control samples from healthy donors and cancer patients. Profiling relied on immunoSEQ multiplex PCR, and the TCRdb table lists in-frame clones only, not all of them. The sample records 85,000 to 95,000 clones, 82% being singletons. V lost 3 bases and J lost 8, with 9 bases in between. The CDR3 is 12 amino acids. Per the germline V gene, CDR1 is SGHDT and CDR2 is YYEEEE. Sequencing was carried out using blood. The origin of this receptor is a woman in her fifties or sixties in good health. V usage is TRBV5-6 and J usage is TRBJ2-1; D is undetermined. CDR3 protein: CASSSTVYEQFF. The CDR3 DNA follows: TGTGCCAGCAGCTCGACGGTATATGAGCAGTTCTTC.